The 21 T cell receptor beta chains given below trace back to one sample, sequenced in a study of T cell responses to AZD1222 COVID-19 vaccine. Some clones are missing from TCRdb's copy, which holds only in-frame ones; the method was immunoSEQ multiplex PCR. The sample has about 94,000 clones; around 89% are singletons. The sequences come from peripheral blood, collected 28 days after the second AZD1222 dose. The receptors shown here come from an adult who received the AZD1222 COVID-19 vaccine.

The rearrangement joins TRBV19 to TRBJ2-7, with no clear D. CDR3 size: 14 residues. The germline V and J ends were trimmed by 7 bases and 2 bases, with 15 bases remaining between them. Germline CDR1 reads LNHDA; CDR2 reads SQIVND (reference sequence). The CDR3 sequence is CASNEGGGTYEQYF. The CDR3 DNA is TGTGCCAGTAATGAAGGTGGCGGAACCTACGAGCAGTACTTC.

The CDR3 is CASSDGRSSYNEQFF. The CDR3 nucleotides read TGTGCCAGCTCGGACGGGAGAAGCTCCTACAATGAGCAGTTCTTC. V gene TRBV18 combines with J gene TRBJ2-1; D is perhaps TRBD2 (6 bases). Germline V gives CDR1 KGHSH, CDR2 LQKENI. V shed 6 bases and J shed 0 bases, with 12 bases lying between them. The CDR3 loop spans 15 amino acids. Full variable domain (missing parts from reference TRBV18 and TRBJ2-1): NAGVMQNPRHLVRRRGQEARLRCSPMKGHSHVYWYRQLPEEGLKFMVYLQKENIIDESGMPKERFSAEFPKEGPSILRIQQVVRGDSAAYFCASSDGRSSYNEQFFGPGTRLTVL.

In its sample, this clone was seen once. The CDR3 coding sequence is TGTGCCAGCAGTTTTACACAGGGTCCCAACTATGGCTACACCTTC. It encodes CASSFTQGPNYGYTF. This chain connects TRBV11-3 to TRBJ1-2; TRBD1 is a possible D gene (6 bases). Trimming removed 6 bases from V and 2 bases from J, with 16 bases in between. The CDR3 runs to 15 residues. Looked up from germline, CDR1 is SGHNT and CDR2 is YENEEA.

J is TRBJ1-2 and V is TRBV2, with 7 bases lining up with TRBD1. Trimming at V came to 6 bases and at J to 7 bases, leaving 8 bases not matched to a gene. The CDR3 has 13 residues. Germline V gene data show CDR1 as SNHLY and CDR2 as FYNNEI. In DNA form, the CDR3 reads TGTGCCAGCAGCGTCGACAGGGAGGCTGGCTACACCTTC. It is translated as CASSVDREAGYTF.

This rearrangement joins TRBV6-1 to TRBJ1-3; possible D gene TRBD1, 5 bases. The CDR3 runs to 16 residues. Trimming left V 4 bases short and J 4 bases short, with 17 bases between. Germline CDR1 is MNHNS and CDR2 is SASEGT. The DNA of the CDR3 is TGTGCCAGCAGTGCCCAGGGCCGGCCGGGAGGAAACACCATATATTTT. Amino acids: CASSAQGRPGGNTIYF.

The J gene is TRBJ1-2, the V gene TRBV11-2; 9 bases are shared with TRBD1. V was pared by 5 bases and J by 4 bases, with 11 bases of the junction left unmatched. CDR3 length equals 16 residues. CDR1 SGHAT and CDR2 FQNNGV come from the germline V gene. In DNA, the CDR3 is TGTGCCAGCAGCAGAAGACCCGGGACAGGGTCCTATGGCTACACCTTC. It specifies CASSRRPGTGSYGYTF. Using reference TRBV11-2 and TRBJ1-2 for the parts outside the CDR3, the full variable domain is EAGVAQSPRYKIIEKRQSVAFWCNPISGHATLYWYQQILGQGPKLLIQFQNNGVVDDSQLPKDRFSAERLKGVDSTLKIQPAKLEDSAVYLCASSRRPGTGSYGYTFGSGTRLTVV.

The rearrangement joins TRBV2 to TRBJ1-5; weak D call: TRBD1 (6 bases). Trimming took off 5 bases at V and 2 bases at J, with 10 bases between the two ends. The CDR3 loop spans 14 amino acids. From germline, CDR1 is SNHLY and CDR2 FYNNEI. The DNA of the CDR3 is TGTGCCAGCAGTTGGGGGGCCGGCAATCAGCCCCAGCATTTT. Its protein is CASSWGAGNQPQHF.

This chain connects TRBV15 to TRBJ1-1; no reliable D call. CDR3 length: 15 residues. Germline V gives CDR1 LNHNV, CDR2 YYDKDF (reference sequence). Between the trimmed V and J ends, which lost 0 bases and 5 bases, there was a span of 13 bases. CDR3 sequence reads: CATSRDSFPGTEAFF. For the CDR3, the DNA is TGTGCCACCAGCAGAGACAGCTTCCCGGGTACTGAAGCTTTCTTT.

This clone was recorded once. This chain joins TRBV5-6 and TRBJ1-6; D not resolved. CDR3 size: 15 residues. V lost 2 bases, J lost 7 bases, and 13 bases lay in between. Germline V gene lookup returns CDR1 SGHDT and CDR2 YYEEEE. The DNA of the CDR3 is TGTGCCAGCAGCTTTGGCCCCCTTCGGAATTCACCCCTCCACTTT. This codes for CASSFGPLRNSPLHF. The full variable domain, with the rest looked up from reference TRBV5-6 and TRBJ1-6, is DAGVTQSPTHLIKTRGQQVTLRCSPKSGHDTVSWYQQALGQGPQFIFQYYEEEERQRGNFPDRFSGHQFPNYSSELNVNALLLGDSALYLCASSFGPLRNSPLHFGNGTRLTVT.

V gene TRBV11-3 combines with J gene TRBJ1-1; 7 bases fit TRBD1. V lost 0 bases, J lost 7 bases, and 2 bases stayed unmatched. Germline V gene lookup returns CDR1 SGHNT and CDR2 YENEEA. This CDR3 comprises 13 residues. The CDR3: CASSLDSGGEAFF. CDR3 in DNA: TGTGCCAGCAGCTTAGACTCAGGGGGTGAAGCTTTCTTT.

This clone has just one count. The J gene is TRBJ1-1, the V gene TRBV5-1; D gene unclear. The CDR3 totals 12 residues. Per the germline V gene, CDR1 is SGHRS and CDR2 is YFSETQ. The V end was cut by 5 bases, the J end by 6 bases, with 11 bases between. The CDR3 DNA is TGCGCCAGCAGGCAGGAAGGAGCTGAAGCTTTCTTT. Amino acids: CASRQEGAEAFF.

This chain connects TRBV29-1 to TRBJ2-4; 8 positions match TRBD1. Losses at the gene ends were 6 bases for V and 5 bases for J; bases not matched to a gene: 9. Germline-derived CDR1 and CDR2 are SQVTM and ANQGSEA. The CDR3 consists of 14 residues. The CDR3 DNA is TGCAGCGTCGGTCAGGGGGCGGGCGAAAACATTCAGTACTTC. As protein: CSVGQGAGENIQYF.

The rearrangement joins TRBV20-1 to TRBJ1-1; 7 bases align to TRBD1. CDR1 and CDR2 (germline): DFQATT, SNEGSKA (reference sequence). V was clipped by 2 bases and J by 7 bases; unmatched bases: 1. The CDR3 runs 11 residues. The CDR3 loop reads CSARRQGEAFF. The DNA of the CDR3 is TGCAGTGCTAGAAGACAGGGTGAAGCTTTCTTT.

The CDR3 DNA sequence: TGCAGCGTTGAATCTGGGGAAGGCTACACCTTC. Its translation: CSVESGEGYTF. The chain links TRBV29-1 to TRBJ1-2; D is uncertain. V was shortened by 2 bases and J by 8 bases, with 9 bases between the two germline ends. CDR3 size: 11 residues. From germline, CDR1 is SQVTM and CDR2 ANQGSEA.

This rearrangement joins TRBV28 to TRBJ1-1, with D unclear. V was clipped by 5 bases and J by 10 bases, with 11 bases between them. The CDR3 covers 11 residues. CDR1 and CDR2 (germline): MDHEN, SYDVKM. DNA of the CDR3: TGTGCCAGCAGTCACCATTACGGAGCTTTCTTT. The encoded protein is CASSHHYGAFF.

The chain joins TRBV5-1 to TRBJ2-6; TRBD1 agrees at 8 bases. From germline, CDR1 is SGHRS and CDR2 YFSETQ. Germline trimming cut 6 bases from V and 3 bases from J; bases unmatched to any gene: 5. CDR3 size: 15 residues. This CDR3 is CASNSGGIGANVLTF. The CDR3 DNA reads as TGCGCCAGCAACTCAGGGGGCATTGGGGCCAACGTCCTGACTTTC. The entire variable domain, with the rest obtained from reference TRBV5-1 and TRBJ2-6, is as follows: KAGVTQTPRYLIKTRGQQVTLSCSPISGHRSVSWYQQTPGQGLQFLFEYFSETQRNKGNFPGRFSGRQFSNSRSEMNVSTLELGDSALYLCASNSGGIGANVLTFGAGSRLTVL.

Only a few counts were recorded for this clone. The chain carries TRBV28 and TRBJ2-3; possible D gene TRBD1, 6 bases. V was pared by 8 bases and J by 3 bases, with 18 bases between. This CDR3 is 15 amino acids long. The germline V gene has CDR1 MDHEN and CDR2 SYDVKM. CDR3 sequence (DNA): TGTGCCAGCTATTCAGTGGGGGCTATGACAGATACGCAGTATTTT. Its translation: CASYSVGAMTDTQYF.

J is TRBJ2-4 and V is TRBV6-5, with D maybe TRBD1 (6 bases). The CDR3 covers 15 residues. Germline CDR1 reads MNHEY; CDR2 reads SVGAGI. Trimming left V 6 bases short and J 1 base short, with 13 bases between. CDR3: CASSTSDSAKNIQYF. DNA for the CDR3: TGTGCCAGCAGCACCTCGGACAGCGCCAAAAACATTCAGTACTTC.

The V and J genes are TRBV11-3 and TRBJ2-2; 8 bases are a match to TRBD2. This CDR3 has 15 amino acids. V shed 5 bases, J shed 6 bases, and the junction held 8 bases outside the gene matches. The germline V gene encodes CDR1 SGHNT and CDR2 YENEEA. CDR3 sequence reads: CASSPGTRGAGELFF. CDR3 nucleotides: TGTGCCAGCAGCCCAGGGACTAGGGGCGCCGGGGAGCTGTTTTTT.

This clone has more than one count but fewer than ten. The CDR3 nucleotides read TGCAGCGTTAGTCGTGAAAGAGGTGAGCAGTTCTTC. Translating it yields CSVSRERGEQFF. This rearrangement joins TRBV29-1 to TRBJ2-1; D gene uncertain. V lost 5 bases, J lost 9 bases, and 14 bases lay in between. The CDR3 is 12 amino acids. CDR1 and CDR2 (germline): SQVTM, ANQGSEA.

This clone is a singleton in its sample. V is TRBV9 and J is TRBJ1-4; 8 bases are a match to TRBD1. The V gene's germline CDR1 is SGDLS and CDR2 YYNGEE. The CDR3 has 15 amino acids. The ends lost 4 bases at V and 3 bases at J; junction bases unmatched: 5. CDR3 region: CASSSHRGANEKLFF. CDR3 nucleotides: TGTGCCAGCAGCTCGCACAGGGGGGCTAATGAAAAACTGTTTTTT.